This T cell receptor beta chain comes out of a study of OX40 agonist ivuxolimab in advanced cancers. Study-level findings and limits: With doses of 0.1 to 3.0 mg/kg, CD4+ and CD8+ blood T cells had undergone clonal expansion by week 6.

The V gene end was trimmed by 5 bases and the J gene end by 2 bases; junction bases not matched to a gene: 4. Germline CDR1 reads SGHNT; CDR2 reads YYREEE (reference sequence). The CDR3 runs 15 residues. With respect to this clone: The antigen is not known.

Libraries were prepared by immunoSEQ multiplex PCR; TCRdb keeps only in-frame clonotypes and omits some of them. In the table there are 60,000 or so clones, roughly 80% of which are singletons. The sequence came from an adult with an advanced solid tumor such as melanoma, head and neck, liver or kidney cancer. The chain couples TRBV5-4 to TRBJ2-3; the match to TRBD2 covers 11 bases. The sequences come from CD4+ or CD8+ T cells sorted from blood, collected in a trial of the OX40 agonist ivuxolimab. The CDR3 loop is CASSPSGGNTDTQYF. CDR3 DNA: TGTGCCAGCAGTCCTAGCGGGGGGAACACAGATACGCAGTATTTT.